These 14 T cell receptor beta chains share one sample of origin, sequenced in a study of blood T cell repertoires in COVID-19. The assay was immunoSEQ multiplex PCR, and TCRdb's table has in-frame clones only and misses some. The sample lists 150,000 to 200,000 clones, roughly 77% seen once, with almost 6% in the top ten. The material sequenced was peripheral blood. Source of these receptors: a woman aged 40 to 50 with COVID-19, enrolled during active disease.

This chain connects TRBV18 to TRBJ1-2; 7 bases match TRBD1. CDR1 and CDR2 from the germline V gene are KGHSH and LQKENI. The CDR3 loop spans 20 amino acids. The V gene end was trimmed by 1 base and the J gene end by 0 bases; junction bases not matched to a gene: 17. The CDR3 nucleotides read TGTGCCAGCTCACCACAACAAGGGGGCATTTACGAAAGTTCTAACTATGGCTACACCTTC. Its translation is CASSPQQGGIYESSNYGYTF.

This clone turned up a few times. The rearrangement uses TRBV11-1 and TRBJ2-3; no firm D call. Trimming pared 3 bases from V and 7 bases from J, leaving 11 bases between. The germline V gene has CDR1 SGHAT and CDR2 FQDESV (reference sequence). This CDR3 is 13 amino acids long. The CDR3 sequence: CASSLAEGYTQYF. As DNA, the CDR3 is TGTGCCAGCAGCTTGGCGGAAGGCTATACGCAGTATTTT.

V is TRBV7-9 and J is TRBJ2-3; weak D call: TRBD2 (5 bases). V was trimmed by 2 bases and J by 0 bases, leaving 9 bases between them. Germline V gene sequence: CDR1 SEHNR, CDR2 FQNEAQ (reference sequence). The CDR3 consists of 15 residues. This CDR3 reads CASSLLALSTDTQYF. The CDR3 region has the DNA TGTGCCAGCAGCTTACTAGCCCTGAGCACAGATACGCAGTATTTT.

The chain couples TRBV19 to TRBJ1-1; TRBD1 aligns across 12 bases. Looked up from germline, CDR1 is LNHDA and CDR2 is SQIVND (reference sequence). The V gene end was trimmed by 6 bases and the J gene end by 11 bases; junction bases not matched to a gene: 16. CDR3 size: 16 residues. DNA for the CDR3: TGTGCCAGTAGATTCAGAGACCGGGACAGGGGGCGCCGGGCTTTCTTT. Its protein product is CASRFRDRDRGRRAFF.

The chain uses TRBV7-9 and TRBJ1-1; 7 bases are shared with TRBD1. CDR1 is SEHNR and CDR2 is FQNEAQ in the germline V gene (reference sequence). J was trimmed by 3 bases and V by 4 bases; bases with no gene match: 8. CDR3 length: 15 amino acids. CDR3 in amino acids: CASSSGTGAHTEAFF. In DNA form, the CDR3 reads TGTGCCAGCAGCTCTGGAACAGGGGCGCACACTGAAGCTTTCTTT.

The chain employs TRBV2 and TRBJ2-5; D gene ambiguous. The CDR3 runs 16 residues. The V end was cut by 6 bases, the J end by 2 bases, with 19 bases between. Germline-derived CDR1 and CDR2 are SNHLY and FYNNEI. CDR3 protein: CASSLYPRGVQETQYF. CDR3 nucleotide sequence: TGTGCCAGCAGCCTCTATCCCCGAGGCGTACAAGAGACCCAGTACTTC.

This clone was seen only a few times. The J gene is TRBJ2-1, the V gene TRBV19; D might be TRBD2 (6 bases). The CDR3 runs to 15 residues. V was shortened by 7 bases and J by 4 bases, with 17 bases between the two germline ends. The V gene's germline CDR1 is LNHDA and CDR2 SQIVND (reference sequence). CDR3 nucleotide sequence: TGTGCCAGTACGCAGGGAGGATTTCAGTACAATGAGCAGTTCTTC. Encoded protein: CASTQGGFQYNEQFF.

V is TRBV27 and J is TRBJ1-5; 8 bases are a match to TRBD1. The CDR3 has 15 residues. With 6 bases clipped from V and 2 bases from J, the junction kept 6 bases outside the gene matches. Per germline, CDR1 MNHEY and CDR2 SMNVEV (reference sequence). The CDR3 reads CASSTDRVGNQPQHF. Here the CDR3 DNA reads TGTGCCAGCAGCACGGACAGGGTTGGCAATCAGCCCCAGCATTTT.

The genes are TRBV12-5 and TRBJ1-5, with a weak D call TRBD1 (5 bases). V shed 0 bases and J shed 7 bases, with 7 bases lying between them. Looked up from germline, CDR1 is LGHNT and CDR2 is FRNRAP. The CDR3 runs to 13 residues. The CDR3 protein is CASGLVRGQPQHF. In nucleotides, the CDR3 is TGTGCTAGTGGTTTGGTACGGGGGCAGCCCCAGCATTTT.

This rearrangement joins TRBV11-3 to TRBJ2-2, with D perhaps TRBD2 (6 bases). V lost 2 bases and J lost 0, with 19 bases in between. Germline CDR1 is SGHNT and CDR2 is YENEEA. This CDR3 spans 19 amino acids. The CDR3 protein is CASSLLRVGGGANTGELFF. The CDR3 DNA follows: TGTGCCAGCAGCTTATTAAGGGTCGGAGGCGGGGCGAACACCGGGGAGCTGTTTTTT.

This clone was picked up a small number of times. The V call is TRBV6-2 or TRBV6-3, the J call TRBJ2-2; TRBD2 matches at 13 bases. This CDR3 has 15 residues. CDR1 and CDR2 from the germline V gene are MNHEY and SVGEGT. V gave up 6 bases and J gave up 6 bases; unmatched junction bases: 4. In DNA form, the CDR3 reads TGTGCCAGCAGCATACTAGCGGGAGGGCCCGGGGAGCTGTTTTTT. Protein sequence: CASSILAGGPGELFF.

This clone was picked up a small number of times. This chain joins TRBV7-8 and TRBJ2-7; 8 nucleotides agree with TRBD2. The CDR3 is made up of 16 amino acids. The V gene's germline CDR1 is SGHVS and CDR2 FQNEAQ. V lost 2 bases and J lost 2; bases outside the gene matches: 8. DNA for the CDR3: TGTGCCAGCAGCTTAAAGAGAACTAGCGGCCCCTACGAGCAGTACTTC. Protein sequence: CASSLKRTSGPYEQYF.

The chain couples TRBV2 to TRBJ1-1; D is unresolved. The germline V gene encodes CDR1 SNHLY and CDR2 FYNNEI. The CDR3 extends over 12 amino acids. V was pared by 10 bases and J by 0 bases, with 9 bases between. CDR3 nucleotide sequence: TGTGCCACCTCTTATGTGAACACTGAAGCTTTCTTT. Its translation is CATSYVNTEAFF.

The chain is built from TRBV9 and TRBJ2-7, with TRBD1 matching over 7 bases. The junction had 5 bases not matched to a gene; V was cut back by 0 bases and J by 2 bases. Germline CDR1 reads SGDLS; CDR2 reads YYNGEE. The CDR3 totals 15 residues. DNA for the CDR3: TGTGCCAGCAGCGTAGAATGGGACAGCCCCTACGAGCAGTACTTC. Translated: CASSVEWDSPYEQYF.